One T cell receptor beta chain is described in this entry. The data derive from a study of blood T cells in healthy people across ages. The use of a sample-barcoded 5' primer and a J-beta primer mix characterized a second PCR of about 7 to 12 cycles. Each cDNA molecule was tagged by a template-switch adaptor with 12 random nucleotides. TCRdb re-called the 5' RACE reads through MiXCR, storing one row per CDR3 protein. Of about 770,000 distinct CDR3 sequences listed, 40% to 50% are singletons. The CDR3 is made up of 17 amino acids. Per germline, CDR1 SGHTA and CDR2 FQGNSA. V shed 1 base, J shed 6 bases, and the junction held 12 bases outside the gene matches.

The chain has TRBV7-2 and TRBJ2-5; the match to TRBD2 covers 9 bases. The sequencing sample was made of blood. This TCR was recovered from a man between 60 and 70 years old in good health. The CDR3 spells CASSLGLAGGRLQTQYF. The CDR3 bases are TGTGCCAGCAGCTTAGGTTTGGCGGGGGGGCGCTTACAGACCCAGTACTTC.